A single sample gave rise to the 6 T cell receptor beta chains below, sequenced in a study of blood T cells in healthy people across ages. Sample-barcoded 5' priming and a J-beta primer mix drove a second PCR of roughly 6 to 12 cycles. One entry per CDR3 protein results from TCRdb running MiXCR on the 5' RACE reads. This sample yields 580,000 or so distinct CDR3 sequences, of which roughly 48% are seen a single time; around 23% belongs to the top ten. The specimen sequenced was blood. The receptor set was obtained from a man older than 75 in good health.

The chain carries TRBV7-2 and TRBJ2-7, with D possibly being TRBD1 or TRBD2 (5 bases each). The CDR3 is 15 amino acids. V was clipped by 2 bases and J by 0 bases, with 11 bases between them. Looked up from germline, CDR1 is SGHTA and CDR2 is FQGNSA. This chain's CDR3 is CASSLRGDTSYEQYF. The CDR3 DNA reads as TGTGCCAGCAGCTTAAGAGGGGATACCTCCTACGAGCAGTACTTC.

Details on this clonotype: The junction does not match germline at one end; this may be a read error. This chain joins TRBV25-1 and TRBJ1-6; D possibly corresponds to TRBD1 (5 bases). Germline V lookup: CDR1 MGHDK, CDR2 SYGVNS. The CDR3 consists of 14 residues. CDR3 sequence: CAGSELGGNSPLHF. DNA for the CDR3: TGTGCCGGCAGTGAATTGGGGGGGAATTCACCCCTCCACTTT.

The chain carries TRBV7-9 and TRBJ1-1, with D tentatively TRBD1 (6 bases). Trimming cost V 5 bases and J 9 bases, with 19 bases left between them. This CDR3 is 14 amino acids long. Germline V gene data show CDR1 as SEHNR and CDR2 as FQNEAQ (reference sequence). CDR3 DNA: TGTGCCAGCAGCCCTCGGACAGAAACTGCTCAAGCTTTCTTT. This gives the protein CASSPRTETAQAFF.

The CDR3: CSAQTSVSYNEQFF. As DNA, the CDR3 is TGCAGTGCCCAGACTAGCGTCTCCTACAATGAGCAGTTCTTC. The chain joins TRBV20-1 to TRBJ2-1; 8 bases fit TRBD2. The CDR3 totals 14 residues. Germline CDR1 reads DFQATT; CDR2 reads SNEGSKA (reference sequence). V shed 6 bases and J 0 bases; nucleotides not matched to a gene: 4.

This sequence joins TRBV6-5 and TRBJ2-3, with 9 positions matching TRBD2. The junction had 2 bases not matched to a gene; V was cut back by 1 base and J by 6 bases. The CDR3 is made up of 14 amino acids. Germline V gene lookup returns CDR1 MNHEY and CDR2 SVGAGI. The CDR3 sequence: CASSYLAGVDTQYF. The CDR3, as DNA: TGTGCCAGCAGTTACTTAGCGGGAGTGGATACGCAGTATTTT.

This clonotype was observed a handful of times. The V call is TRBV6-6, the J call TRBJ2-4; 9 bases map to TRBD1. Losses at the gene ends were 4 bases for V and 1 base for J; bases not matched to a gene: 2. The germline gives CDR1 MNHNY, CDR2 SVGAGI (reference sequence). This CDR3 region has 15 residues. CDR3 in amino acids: CASSWDRAAKNIQYF. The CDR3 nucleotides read TGTGCCAGCAGTTGGGACAGGGCGGCCAAAAACATTCAGTACTTC.